The present entry profiles one T cell receptor (beta chain) with its context. Its antigen is currently not known. Nothing much larger sits one base from this clone, and base qualities are not available. Including the terminal cysteine and phenylalanine, the CDR3 comprises 20 residues. Only the CDR3 region is kept as DNA, spanning 60 bases read in frame from base 1. Relative to germline, V is 0 bases shorter and J is 3 bases shorter, with 23 bases between their ends. CDR1 LGHNA and CDR2 YSLEER were looked up in the germline V gene. The entry originates in a study of Ad26.COV2.S vaccination and SARS-CoV-2 variants (dated by TCRdb to 2020 to 2022). For the wider study: Vaccine-arm donors were drawn from COV1001, a multicentre, randomized, double-blind, placebo-controlled phase I-IIa trial of Ad26.COV2.S in healthy adults. Ad26.COV2.S was administered intramuscularly at a dose of 5x10^10 or 1x10^11 viral particles, either as one shot or as two shots given 56 days apart. TCRbeta repertoire sequencing was used to assess the specificity and breadth of SARS-CoV-2-reactive T cell receptors after Ad26.COV2.S vaccination. A total of 32 samples were included in the TCR-sequenced set, comprising around 19 Ad26.COV2.S vaccine recipients, 5 placebo recipients and 8 SARS-CoV-2 convalescent individuals. Participants in the trial were split at random into five groups of five each, receiving low-dose or high-dose Ad26.COV2.S once or twice, or else placebo on both occasions. Throughout the experiments and outcome assessment, investigators stayed blinded to trial group allocation.

TCRbeta CDR3 regions were sequenced with the immunoSEQ Assay. After extraction, genomic DNA underwent amplification by bias-controlled multiplex PCR, followed by high-throughput sequencing. The paper's processing steps were these. To quantify the absolute abundance of every unique TCRbeta CDR3 region, sequences were collapsed and filtered. Usable DNA was measured by amplifying reference genes present in all nucleated cells, and TCRbeta template counts were normalized to that usable DNA to estimate T cell fraction. Repertoire TCRs were annotated as SARS-CoV-2-specific by exact matching of V gene, CDR3 amino acid sequence and J gene to a known reactive TCR set. MIRA supplied the reference SARS-CoV-2 TCR set, which was filtered for enrichment in COVID-19-positive ImmuneCODE repertoires so that public or cross-reactive TCRs were removed. Using the MIRA antigens, annotated TCRs were further analysed by specific ORF or by position within an ORF. Breadth was defined as the number of annotated unique rearrangements divided by the total number of unique productive rearrangements, and depth was defined as the summed frequency of the annotated unique rearrangements. TCR breadth was compared between groups using two-sided Wilcoxon rank-sum tests. TCRdb obtained this table from immuneACCESS and retained in-frame rearrangements with V and J assigned. These tables miss some clones; where compared with another copy, unresolved V genes account for less than half of the shortfall, and the remainder is unexplained. Clone size and V and J calls were adopted from that table, with D and trimming inferred from the DNA. This sample comprises around 310,000 clones, 75% to 90% of them detected only once. The leading ten clones occupy 5.5% of the sample.

Per the publication, the treatment or condition label means: around 19 received Ad26.COV2.S at low or high dose, single or two shots; five or six received placebo; per-sample allocation not given. Repertoires of vaccine and placebo recipients were sequenced from samples collected on day 63 after the first injection. Cohort 1b enrolled about two dozen adults aged 18-55 years at a single site in Boston, USA, between 29 July and 7 August 2020. Ad26.COV2.S was a replication-incompetent adenovirus type 26 vector expressing a prefusion-stabilized SARS-CoV-2 spike protein from the original Wuhan strain. Summary of the overall study and its limitations: The authors noted that total T cell responses may have been underestimated by the TCR breadth and depth analyses. Non-spike TCR breadth was comparable between vaccine and placebo recipients, consistent with the vaccine containing only spike. Spike-specific TCR breadth was higher in Ad26.COV2.S recipients than in placebo recipients (P = 0.0014). After vaccination, spike-specific CD8+ and CD4+ T cell responses were reported to show substantial breadth. The study was not powered to compare responses between vaccine doses or regimens.

Recombination connected TRBV4-3 to TRBJ1-4; TRBD1 could be the D gene, as 5 bases match. Specimen: peripheral blood, collected in a trial of Ad26.COV2.S vaccine versus placebo. This clonotype was sampled from a person between 18 and 65 years old who received the Ad26.COV2.S COVID-19 vaccine or a placebo. The CDR3 has the sequence CASSQDPDGGVGEANEKLFF. The DNA sequence is as follows: TGCGCCAGCAGCCAAGATCCCGATGGGGGGGTCGGGGAAGCTAATGAAAAACTGTTTTTT.